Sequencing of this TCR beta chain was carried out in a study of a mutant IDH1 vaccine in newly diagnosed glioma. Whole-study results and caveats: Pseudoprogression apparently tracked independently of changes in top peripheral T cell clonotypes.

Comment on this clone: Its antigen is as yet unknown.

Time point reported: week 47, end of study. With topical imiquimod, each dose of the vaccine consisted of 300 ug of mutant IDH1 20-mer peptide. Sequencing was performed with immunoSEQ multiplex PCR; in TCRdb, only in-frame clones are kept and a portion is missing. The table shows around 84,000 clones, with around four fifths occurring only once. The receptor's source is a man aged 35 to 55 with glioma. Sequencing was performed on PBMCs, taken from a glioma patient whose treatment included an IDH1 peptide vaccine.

CDR3 DNA: TGTGCCAGCAGCCCTCCAGGCTCCTACGAGCAGTACTTC. Its protein is CASSPPGSYEQYF. The genes are TRBV7-3 and TRBJ2-7; D gene ambiguous. Trimming took off 5 bases at V and 0 bases at J, with 8 bases between the two ends. The CDR3 is 13 residues long. Per the germline V gene, CDR1 is SGHTA and CDR2 is FQGTGA.